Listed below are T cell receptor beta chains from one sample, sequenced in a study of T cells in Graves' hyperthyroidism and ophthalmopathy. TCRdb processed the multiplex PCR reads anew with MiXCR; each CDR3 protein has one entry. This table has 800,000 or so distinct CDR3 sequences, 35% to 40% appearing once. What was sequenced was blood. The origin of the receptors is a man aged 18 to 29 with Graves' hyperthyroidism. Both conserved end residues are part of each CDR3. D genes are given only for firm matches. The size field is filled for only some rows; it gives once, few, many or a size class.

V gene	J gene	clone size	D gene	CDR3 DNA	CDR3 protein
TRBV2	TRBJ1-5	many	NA	TGTGCCAGCAGTGAACGAGGGGTGAGCAATCAGCCCCAGCATTTT	CASSERGVSNQPQHF
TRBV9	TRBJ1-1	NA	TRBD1	TGTGCCAGCAGCGTTGGGACAGGGGGCACTGAAGCTCTCTTT	CASSVGTGGTEALF
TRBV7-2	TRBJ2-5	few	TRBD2	TGTGCCAGCAGCTTATTTCCTAGCGGAGGGTACCAAGAGACCCAGTACTTC	CASSLFPSGGYQETQYF
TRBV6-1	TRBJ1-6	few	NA	TGTGCCAGCAGACCAGGGGTAGGACAGTTCTCACCCCTCCACTTT	CASRPGVGQFSPLHF
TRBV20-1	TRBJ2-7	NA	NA	TGCAGTGCCAATCCCCGGGACGCAGCCTACGAGCAGTACTTC	CSANPRDAAYEQYF
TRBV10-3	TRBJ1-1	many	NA	TGTGCCATCAGTGACCTCGGGGATGAAGCTTTCTTT	CAISDLGDEAFF
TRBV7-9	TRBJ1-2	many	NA	TGTGCCAGCAGCTACGACAGATTCTATGGCTACACCTTC	CASSYDRFYGYTF
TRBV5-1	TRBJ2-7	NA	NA	TGCGCCAGCAGCCGCTCTGGGGCGGCCGACGAGCAGTACTTC	CASSRSGAADEQYF
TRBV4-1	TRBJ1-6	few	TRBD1	TGCGCCAGCAGCCAAGATGGGGGACAGGGGAGGTCACCCCTCCACTTT	CASSQDGGQGRSPLHF
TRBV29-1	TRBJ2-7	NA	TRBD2	TGCAGCGTTCAGTCCGCAGGCTATGGTGGGAGGGACGAGCAGTACTTC	CSVQSAGYGGRDEQYF
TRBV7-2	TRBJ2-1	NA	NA	TGTGCCAGCAGCCCAACTAGCCCGATCCAGTTCTTC	CASSPTSPIQFF
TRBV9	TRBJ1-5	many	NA	TGTGCCGGACAGCCCCAGCATTTT	CAGQPQHF
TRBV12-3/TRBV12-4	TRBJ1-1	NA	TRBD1	TGTGCCAGCAGCCTTACAGGGGTGAGGGGTGAAGCTTTCTTT	CASSLTGVRGEAFF
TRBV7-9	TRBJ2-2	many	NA	TGTGCCAGCAGCTTAGTGGGGATCGGGGAGCTGTTTTTT	CASSLVGIGELFF
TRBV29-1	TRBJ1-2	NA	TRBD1	TGCAGCGTAGGACAGGACGGCGCTGGCTACACCTTC	CSVGQDGAGYTF
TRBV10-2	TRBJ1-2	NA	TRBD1	TGCGCCAGCAGTGAAACAGGGGGCGACTATGGCTACACCTTC	CASSETGGDYGYTF
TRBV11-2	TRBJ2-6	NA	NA	TGTGCCAGCAGCCCTGTAGGCTCTGAGGCCAACGTCCTGACTTTC	CASSPVGSEANVLTF
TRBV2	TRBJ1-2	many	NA	TGTGCCAGCAGCGAGGTTGGGGGGAACTATGGCTACACCTTC	CASSEVGGNYGYTF